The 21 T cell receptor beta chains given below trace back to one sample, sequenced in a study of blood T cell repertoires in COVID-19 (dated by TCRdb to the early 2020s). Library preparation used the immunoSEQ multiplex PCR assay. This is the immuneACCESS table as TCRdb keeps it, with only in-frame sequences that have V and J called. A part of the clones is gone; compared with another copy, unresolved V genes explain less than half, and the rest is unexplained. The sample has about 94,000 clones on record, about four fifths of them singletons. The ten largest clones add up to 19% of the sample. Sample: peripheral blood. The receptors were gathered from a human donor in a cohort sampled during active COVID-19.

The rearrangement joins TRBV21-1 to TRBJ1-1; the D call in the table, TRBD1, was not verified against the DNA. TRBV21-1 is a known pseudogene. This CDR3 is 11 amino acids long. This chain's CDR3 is CASSASAEAFF. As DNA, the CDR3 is TGTGCCAGCAGCGCCTCAGCTGAAGCTTTCTTT.

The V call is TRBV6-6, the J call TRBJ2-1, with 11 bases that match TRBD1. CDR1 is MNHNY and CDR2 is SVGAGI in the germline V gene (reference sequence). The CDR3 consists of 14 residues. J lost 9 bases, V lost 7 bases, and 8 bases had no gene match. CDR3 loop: CASTSGQGGTEQFF. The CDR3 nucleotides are TGTGCCAGCACCTCGGGACAGGGGGGAACTGAGCAGTTCTTC.

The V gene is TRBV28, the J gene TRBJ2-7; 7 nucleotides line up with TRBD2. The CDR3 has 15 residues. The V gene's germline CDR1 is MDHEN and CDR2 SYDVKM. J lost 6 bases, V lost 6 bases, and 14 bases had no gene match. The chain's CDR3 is CASRPTPPTGGEQYF. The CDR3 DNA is TGTGCCAGCAGACCAACTCCTCCCACGGGGGGCGAGCAGTACTTC.

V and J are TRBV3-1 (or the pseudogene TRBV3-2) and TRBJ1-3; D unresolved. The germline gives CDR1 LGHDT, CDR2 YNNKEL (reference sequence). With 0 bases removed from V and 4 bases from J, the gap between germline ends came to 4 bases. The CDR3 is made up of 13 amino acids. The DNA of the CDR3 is TGTGCCAGCAGCCAAGATCCGGGAAACACCATATATTTT. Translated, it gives CASSQDPGNTIYF.

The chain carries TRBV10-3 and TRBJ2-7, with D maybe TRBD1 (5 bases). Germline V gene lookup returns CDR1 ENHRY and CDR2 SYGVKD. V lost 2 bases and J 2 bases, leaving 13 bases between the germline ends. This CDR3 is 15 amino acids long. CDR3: CAISEERQQTYEQYF. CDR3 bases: TGTGCCATCAGTGAGGAAAGACAGCAAACCTACGAGCAGTACTTC.

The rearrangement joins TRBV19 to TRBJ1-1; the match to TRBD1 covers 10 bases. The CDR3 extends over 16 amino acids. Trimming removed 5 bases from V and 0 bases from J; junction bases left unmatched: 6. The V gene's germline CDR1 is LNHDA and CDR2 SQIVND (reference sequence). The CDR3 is CASSYSTGGMNTEAFF. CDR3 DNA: TGTGCCAGTAGTTATTCGACAGGGGGCATGAACACTGAAGCTTTCTTT.

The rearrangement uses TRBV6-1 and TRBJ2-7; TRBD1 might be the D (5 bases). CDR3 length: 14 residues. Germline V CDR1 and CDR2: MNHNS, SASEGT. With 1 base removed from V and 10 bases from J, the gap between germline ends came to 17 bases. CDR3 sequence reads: CASSEVQATRRQYF. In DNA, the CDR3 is TGTGCCAGCAGTGAAGTACAGGCGACGAGGCGACAGTACTTC.

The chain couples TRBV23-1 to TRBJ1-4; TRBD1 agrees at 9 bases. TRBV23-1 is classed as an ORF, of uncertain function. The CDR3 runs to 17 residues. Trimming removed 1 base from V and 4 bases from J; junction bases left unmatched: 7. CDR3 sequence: CASSQLKTGGCNEKLFF. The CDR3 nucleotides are TGCGCCAGCAGTCAATTGAAAACAGGGGGCTGTAATGAAAAACTGTTTTTT.

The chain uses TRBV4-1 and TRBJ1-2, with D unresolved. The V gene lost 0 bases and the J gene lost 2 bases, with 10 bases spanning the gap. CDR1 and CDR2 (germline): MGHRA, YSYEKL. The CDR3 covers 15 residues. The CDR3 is CASSQDSGRNYGYTF. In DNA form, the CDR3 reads TGCGCCAGCAGCCAAGATTCGGGGAGGAACTATGGCTACACCTTC.

The DNA for the CDR3 is TGTGCCAGCAGCCTGGGACAGGGCTTATACAATGAGCAGTTCTTC. Translating it yields CASSLGQGLYNEQFF. The chain joins TRBV5-6 to TRBJ2-1; 9 nucleotides agree with TRBD1. Germline CDR1 and CDR2: SGHDT and YYEEEE. With V trimmed by 4 bases and J by 4 bases, 6 bases remained unmatched. The CDR3 covers 15 residues. The variable domain in full, with the rest retrieved from reference TRBV5-6 and TRBJ2-1, is DAGVTQSPTHLIKTRGQQVTLRCSPKSGHDTVSWYQQALGQGPQFIFQYYEEEERQRGNFPDRFSGHQFPNYSSELNVNALLLGDSALYLCASSLGQGLYNEQFFGPGTRLTVL.

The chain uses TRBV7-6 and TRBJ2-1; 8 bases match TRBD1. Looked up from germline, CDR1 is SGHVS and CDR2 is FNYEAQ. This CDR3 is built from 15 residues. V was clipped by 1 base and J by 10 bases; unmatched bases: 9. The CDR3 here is CASSLESQGAGEQFF. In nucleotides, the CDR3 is TGTGCCAGCAGCTTAGAGTCCCAGGGGGCGGGGGAGCAGTTCTTC.

This CDR3 is CASSYLGRDQPQHF. In nucleotides, the CDR3 is TGTGCCAGCAGTTACTTGGGGCGAGATCAGCCCCAGCATTTT. The J gene is TRBJ1-5, the V gene TRBV6-5; D may be TRBD1 (5 bases). This CDR3 has 14 residues. Germline CDR1 is MNHEY and CDR2 is SVGAGI. V lost 1 base to trimming and J lost 5 bases, with 9 bases between them.

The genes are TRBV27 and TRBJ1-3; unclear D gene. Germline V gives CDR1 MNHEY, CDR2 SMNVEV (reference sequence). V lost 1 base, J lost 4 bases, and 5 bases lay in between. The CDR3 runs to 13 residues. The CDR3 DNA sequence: TGTGCCAGCAGTTTATACGGGGGAAACACCATATATTTT. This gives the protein CASSLYGGNTIYF.

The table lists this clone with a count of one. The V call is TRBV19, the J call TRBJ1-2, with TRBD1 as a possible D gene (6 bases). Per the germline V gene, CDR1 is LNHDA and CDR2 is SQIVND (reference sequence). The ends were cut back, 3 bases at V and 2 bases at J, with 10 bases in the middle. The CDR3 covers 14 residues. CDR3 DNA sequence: TGTGCCAGTAGTATCCGGGACACCAACTATGGCTACACCTTC. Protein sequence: CASSIRDTNYGYTF.

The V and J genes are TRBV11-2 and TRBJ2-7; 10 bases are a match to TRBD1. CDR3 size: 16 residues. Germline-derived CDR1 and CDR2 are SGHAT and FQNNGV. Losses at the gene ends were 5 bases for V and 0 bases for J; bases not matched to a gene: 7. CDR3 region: CASSRGTGVSSYEQYF. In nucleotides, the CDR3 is TGTGCCAGCAGCCGCGGGACAGGGGTTAGCTCCTACGAGCAGTACTTC.

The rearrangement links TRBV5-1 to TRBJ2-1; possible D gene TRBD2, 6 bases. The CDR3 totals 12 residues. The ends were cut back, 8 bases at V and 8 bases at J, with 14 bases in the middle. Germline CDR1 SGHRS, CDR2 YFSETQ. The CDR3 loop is CASRWGEYEQFF. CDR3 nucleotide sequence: TGCGCCAGTAGGTGGGGGGAATATGAGCAGTTCTTC.

CDR3 region: CASSLGGTEEAFF. The DNA for the CDR3 is TGTGCCAGCAGCTTAGGGGGGACTGAGGAAGCTTTCTTT. The chain links TRBV7-9 to TRBJ1-1; a weak D match, TRBD1 (5 bases). The V end was cut by 1 base, the J end by 8 bases, with 11 bases between. The length of the CDR3 is 13 residues. Germline CDR1 and CDR2: SEHNR and FQNEAQ (reference sequence).

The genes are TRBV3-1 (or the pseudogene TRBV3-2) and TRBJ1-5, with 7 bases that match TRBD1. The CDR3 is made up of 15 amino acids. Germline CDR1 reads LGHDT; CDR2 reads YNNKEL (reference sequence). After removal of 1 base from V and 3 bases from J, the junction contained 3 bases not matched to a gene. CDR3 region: CASSQGTGINQPQHF. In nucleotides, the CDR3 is TGTGCCAGCAGCCAAGGGACAGGAATCAATCAGCCCCAGCATTTT.

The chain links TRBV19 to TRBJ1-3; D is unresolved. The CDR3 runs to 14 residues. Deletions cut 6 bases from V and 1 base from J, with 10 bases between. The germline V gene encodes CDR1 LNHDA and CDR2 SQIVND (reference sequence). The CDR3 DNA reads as TGTGCCAGTAGGCGACCGGGATCTGGAAACACCATATATTTT. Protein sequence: CASRRPGSGNTIYF.

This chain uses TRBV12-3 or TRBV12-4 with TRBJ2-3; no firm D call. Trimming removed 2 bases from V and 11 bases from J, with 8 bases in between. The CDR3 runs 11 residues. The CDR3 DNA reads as TGTGCCAGCAGTTTAATTGGGCTGCAGTATTTT. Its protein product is CASSLIGLQYF.

CDR3 bases: TGTGCCTGGAGTCAAGGGGGAACCTACGAGCAGTACTTC. Encoded protein: CAWSQGGTYEQYF. The V call is TRBV30, the J call TRBJ2-7; a possible D gene is TRBD1 (6 bases). CDR1 is GTSNPN, CDR2 SVGIG, per germline (reference sequence). This CDR3 has 13 residues. Trimming removed 2 bases from V and 2 bases from J, with 10 bases in between.